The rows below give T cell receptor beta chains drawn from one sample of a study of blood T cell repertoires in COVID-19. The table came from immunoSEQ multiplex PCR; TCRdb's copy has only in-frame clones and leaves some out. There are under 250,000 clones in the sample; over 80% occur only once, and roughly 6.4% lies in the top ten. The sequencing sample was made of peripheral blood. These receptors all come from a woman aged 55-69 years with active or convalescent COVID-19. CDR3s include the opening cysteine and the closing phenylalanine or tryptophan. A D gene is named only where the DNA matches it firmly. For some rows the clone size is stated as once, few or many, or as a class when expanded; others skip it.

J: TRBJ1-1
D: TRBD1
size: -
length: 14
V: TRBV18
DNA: TGTGCCAGCTCACCGGACAGGGGGCAGACTGAAGCTTTCTTT
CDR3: CASSPDRGQTEAFF

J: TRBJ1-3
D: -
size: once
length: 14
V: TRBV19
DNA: TGTGCCAGTAGTTTACAGGACTCTGGAAACACCATATATTTT
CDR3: CASSLQDSGNTIYF

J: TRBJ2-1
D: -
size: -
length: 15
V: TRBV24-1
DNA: TGTGCCACCAGTGATTTGCAGGGGATATACAATGAGCAGTTCTTC
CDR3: CATSDLQGIYNEQFF

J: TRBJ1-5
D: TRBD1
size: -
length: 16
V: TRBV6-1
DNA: TGTGCCAGCAGTGTACGACCGGGACAGGTTAATCAGCCCCAGCATTTT
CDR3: CASSVRPGQVNQPQHF

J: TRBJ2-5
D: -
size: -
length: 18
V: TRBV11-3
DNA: TGTGCCAGCAGCTTAGACTGGCTAGATGTGGGTACACAAGAGACCCAGTACTTC
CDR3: CASSLDWLDVGTQETQYF

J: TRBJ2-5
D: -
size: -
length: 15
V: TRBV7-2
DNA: TGTGCCAGCAGCTTTCGAGGGATCAACGGTGGGACCCAGTACTTC
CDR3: CASSFRGINGGTQYF

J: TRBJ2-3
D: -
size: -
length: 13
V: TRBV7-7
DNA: TGTGCTAGCAGCTTAGATGTAACAGATACGCAGTATTTT
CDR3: CASSLDVTDTQYF

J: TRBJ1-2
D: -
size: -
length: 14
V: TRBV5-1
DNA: TGCGCCAGCAGCTTGGTCGAGGGTATTCATGGCTACACCTTC
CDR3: CASSLVEGIHGYTF

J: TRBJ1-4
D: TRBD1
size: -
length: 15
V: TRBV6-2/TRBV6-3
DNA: TGTGCCAGCAGTTACACCGGGACAGGCAATGAAAAACTGTTTTTT
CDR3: CASSYTGTGNEKLFF

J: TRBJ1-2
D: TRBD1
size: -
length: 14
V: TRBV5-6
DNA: TGTGCCAGCAGCCAATTGACAGGGAGCTATGGCTACACCTTC
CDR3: CASSQLTGSYGYTF

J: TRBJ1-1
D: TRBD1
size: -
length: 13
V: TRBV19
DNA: TGTGCCAGTTCGCTAGTACAGGGGGCTGAAGCTTTCTTT
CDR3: CASSLVQGAEAFF

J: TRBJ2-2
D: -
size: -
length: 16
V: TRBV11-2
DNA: TGTGCCAGCAGCTTAGTTCCGGCGGACACTACCGGGGAGCTGTTTTTT
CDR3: CASSLVPADTTGELFF

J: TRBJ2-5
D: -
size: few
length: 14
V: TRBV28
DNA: TGTGCCAGCAGTCTCCCCGGGGGTGGGGAGACCCAGTACTTC
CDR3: CASSLPGGGETQYF

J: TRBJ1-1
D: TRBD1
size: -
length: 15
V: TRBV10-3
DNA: TGTGCCATCAGTGCCATGGACAGGCCCAACACTGAAGCTTTCTTT
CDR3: CAISAMDRPNTEAFF

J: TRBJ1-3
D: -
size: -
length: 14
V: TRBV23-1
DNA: TGCGCCCCCCGGCAAGGGGGTACTGGAAACACCATATATTTT
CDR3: CAPRQGGTGNTIYF

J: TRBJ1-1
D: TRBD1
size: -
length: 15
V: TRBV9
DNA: TGTGCCAGCAGCATTCAACAGGGGGCAGGAACTGAAGCTTTCTTT
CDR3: CASSIQQGAGTEAFF

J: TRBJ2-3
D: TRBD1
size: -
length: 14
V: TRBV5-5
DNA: TGTGCCAGCAGCGCACAGGGGGCGTTGGATACGCAGTATTTT
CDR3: CASSAQGALDTQYF

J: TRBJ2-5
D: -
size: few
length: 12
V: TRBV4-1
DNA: TGCGCCAGCAGATCCGCAACAGGCACCCAGTACTTC
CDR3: CASRSATGTQYF

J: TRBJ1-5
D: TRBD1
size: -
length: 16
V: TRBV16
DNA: TGTGCCAGCAGCCAGCAAGACAGGGTTCGCAATCAGCCCCAGCATTTT
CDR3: CASSQQDRVRNQPQHF

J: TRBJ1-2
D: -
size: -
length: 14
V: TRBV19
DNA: TGTGCCAGTAGAGCATCCTATCGAACCGGGGGCTACACCTTC
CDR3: CASRASYRTGGYTF

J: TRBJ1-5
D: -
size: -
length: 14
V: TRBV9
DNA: TGTGCCAGCAACCCGGGAGGACCCAATCAGCCCCAGCATTTT
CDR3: CASNPGGPNQPQHF

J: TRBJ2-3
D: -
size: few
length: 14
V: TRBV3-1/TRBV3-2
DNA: TGTGCCAGCAGCCAAAGGGGGGGTAGAGATACGCAGTATTTT
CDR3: CASSQRGGRDTQYF

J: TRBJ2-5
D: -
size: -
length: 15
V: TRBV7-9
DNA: TGTGCCAGCAGCTTAGCCAGGACTACCCAAGAGACCCAGTACTTC
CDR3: CASSLARTTQETQYF

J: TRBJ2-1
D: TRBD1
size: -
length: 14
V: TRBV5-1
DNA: TGCGCCAGCATAGCCGGGACAGGACCCGATGAGCAGTTCTTC
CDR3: CASIAGTGPDEQFF

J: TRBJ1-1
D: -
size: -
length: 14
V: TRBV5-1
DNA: TGCGCCAGCAGCTTATGGGACAAGTCAACTGAAGCTTTCTTT
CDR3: CASSLWDKSTEAFF

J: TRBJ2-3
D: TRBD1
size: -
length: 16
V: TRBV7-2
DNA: TGTGCCAGCAGCTTAGTGGGCAGGGGGCCGGCAGATACGCAGTATTTT
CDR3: CASSLVGRGPADTQYF

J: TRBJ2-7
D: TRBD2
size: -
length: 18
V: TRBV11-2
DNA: TGTGCCAGCAGCTTAGTCGGACTAGCGGGAGTAGGGGTGGGCGAGCAGTACTTC
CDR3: CASSLVGLAGVGVGEQYF

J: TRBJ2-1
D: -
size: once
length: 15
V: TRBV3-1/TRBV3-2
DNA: TGTGCCAGCAGCCAAGATCCAGGCAGGGACAATGAGCAGTTCTTC
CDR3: CASSQDPGRDNEQFF

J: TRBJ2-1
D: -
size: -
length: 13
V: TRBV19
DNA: TGTGCCAGTAGTGGCCCCTCCTACAATGAGCAGTTCTTC
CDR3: CASSGPSYNEQFF

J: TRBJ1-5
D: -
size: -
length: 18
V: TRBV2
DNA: TGTGCCAGCAGTGAATTGGGTGACGATTACCGGGGCAATCAGCCCCAGCATTTT
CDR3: CASSELGDDYRGNQPQHF

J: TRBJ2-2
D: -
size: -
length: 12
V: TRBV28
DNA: TGTGCCAGCAGCCTTCCCGTCGGGGAGCTGTTTTTT
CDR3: CASSLPVGELFF

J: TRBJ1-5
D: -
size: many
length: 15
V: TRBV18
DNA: TGTGCCAGCTCACCTGGGGGGGGAAATTATCAGCCCCAGCATTTT
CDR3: CASSPGGGNYQPQHF

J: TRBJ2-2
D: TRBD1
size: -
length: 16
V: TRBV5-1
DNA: TGCGCCAGCAGCTTGGTGGCAGGGGGCCACACCGGGGAGCTGTTTTTT
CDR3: CASSLVAGGHTGELFF

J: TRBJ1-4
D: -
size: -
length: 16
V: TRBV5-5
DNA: TGTGCCAGCAGCCTAGGGTGGAGGGCAACTAATGAAAAACTGTTTTTT
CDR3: CASSLGWRATNEKLFF

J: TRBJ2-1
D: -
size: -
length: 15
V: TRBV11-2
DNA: TGTGCCAGCAGCCAGGAGGGGGCTTCCTACAATGAGCAGTTCTTC
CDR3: CASSQEGASYNEQFF

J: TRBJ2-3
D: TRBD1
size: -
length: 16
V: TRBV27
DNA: TGTGCCAGCAGTCCTCCATGGGACAGGATGCCAGATACGCAGTATTTT
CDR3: CASSPPWDRMPDTQYF

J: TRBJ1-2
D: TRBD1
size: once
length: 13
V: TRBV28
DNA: TGTGCCAGCAGTTTGGGACAGACCTATGGCTACACCTTC
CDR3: CASSLGQTYGYTF

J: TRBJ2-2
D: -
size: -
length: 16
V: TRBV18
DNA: TGTGCCAGCTCCTTCGGGGGACAGAGAGACACCGGGGAGCTGTTTTTT
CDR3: CASSFGGQRDTGELFF

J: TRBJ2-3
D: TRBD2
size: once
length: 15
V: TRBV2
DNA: TGTGCCAGCACCTTAGCGGGGGGGACCACAGATACGCAGTATTTT
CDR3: CASTLAGGTTDTQYF

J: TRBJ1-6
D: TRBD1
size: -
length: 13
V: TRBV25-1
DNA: TGTGCCAGCAGGAGACAGGGGGATTCACCCCTCCACTTT
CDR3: CASRRQGDSPLHF

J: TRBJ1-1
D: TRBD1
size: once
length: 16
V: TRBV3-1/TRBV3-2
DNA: TGTGCCAGCAGCCAAGCCTGGGGGACAGGGGACACTGAAGCTTTCTTT
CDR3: CASSQAWGTGDTEAFF

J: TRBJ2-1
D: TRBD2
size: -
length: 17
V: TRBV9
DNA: TGTGCCAGCAGCCCCACTGCCTTAGCGGGGCCCTACAATGAGCAGTTCTTC
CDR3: CASSPTALAGPYNEQFF

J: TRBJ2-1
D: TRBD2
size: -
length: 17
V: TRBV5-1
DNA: TGCGCCAGCAGCTTGGCTTTAGCGGGGGTTATTGGAAATGAGCAGTTCTTC
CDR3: CASSLALAGVIGNEQFF

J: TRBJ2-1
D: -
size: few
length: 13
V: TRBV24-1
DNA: TGTGCCACCAGTGCCTTGCGTTACAATGAGCAGTTCTTC
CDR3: CATSALRYNEQFF

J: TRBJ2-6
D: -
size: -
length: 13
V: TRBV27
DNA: TGTGCCAGCACTGCTATTGGGGCCAACGTCCTGACTTTC
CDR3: CASTAIGANVLTF

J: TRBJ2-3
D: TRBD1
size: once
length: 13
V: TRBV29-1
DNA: TGCAGCGTTACGGACAGGGCGGCAGATACGCAGTATTTT
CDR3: CSVTDRAADTQYF

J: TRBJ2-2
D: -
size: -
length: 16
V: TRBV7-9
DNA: TGTGCCAGCAGACCTCCTAGCGAAGGGGACACCGGGGAGCTGTTTTTT
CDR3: CASRPPSEGDTGELFF

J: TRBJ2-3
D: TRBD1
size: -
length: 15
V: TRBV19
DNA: TGTGCCAGTAGTATGTCGACAGGGTCCGCAGATACGCAGTATTTT
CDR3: CASSMSTGSADTQYF

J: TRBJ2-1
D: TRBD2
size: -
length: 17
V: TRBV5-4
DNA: TGTGCCAGCAGCTTGGTTGGCGGCCTAGCGGGGGGGCTTGAGCAGTTCTTC
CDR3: CASSLVGGLAGGLEQFF

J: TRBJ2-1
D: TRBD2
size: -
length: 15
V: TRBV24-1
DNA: TGTGCCACCAGTCCTCTAGCGGGAGGGTTGAATGAGCAGTTCTTC
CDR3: CATSPLAGGLNEQFF

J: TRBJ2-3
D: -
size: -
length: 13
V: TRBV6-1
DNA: TGTGCCAGCAGTGAACAGGGGTCAGATACGCAGTATTTT
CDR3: CASSEQGSDTQYF

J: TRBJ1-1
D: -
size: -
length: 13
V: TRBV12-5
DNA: TGTGCTACTTTGGGACTGATGAACACTGAAGCTTTCTTT
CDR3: CATLGLMNTEAFF